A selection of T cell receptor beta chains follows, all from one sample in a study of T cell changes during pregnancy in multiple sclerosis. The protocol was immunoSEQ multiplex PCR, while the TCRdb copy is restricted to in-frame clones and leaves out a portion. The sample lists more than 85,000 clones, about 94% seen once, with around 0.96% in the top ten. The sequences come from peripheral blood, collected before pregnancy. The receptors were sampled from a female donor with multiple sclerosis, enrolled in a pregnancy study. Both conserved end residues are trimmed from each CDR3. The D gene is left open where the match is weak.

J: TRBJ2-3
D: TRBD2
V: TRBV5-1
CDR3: ASSLAAAGGTDTQY

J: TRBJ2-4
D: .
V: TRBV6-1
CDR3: ASSSIRGNIQY

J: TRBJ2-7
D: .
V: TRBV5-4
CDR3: ASSWLANEQY

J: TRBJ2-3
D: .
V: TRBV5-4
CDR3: ASSQSGGNTDTQY

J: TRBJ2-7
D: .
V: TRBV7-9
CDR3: ASSSLRQLYEQY

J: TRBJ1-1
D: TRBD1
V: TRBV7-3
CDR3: ASSLQGGPTEAF

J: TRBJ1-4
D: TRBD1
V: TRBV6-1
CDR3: ASSSRGSKGEKLF

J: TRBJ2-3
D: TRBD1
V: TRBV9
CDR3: ASSTGALDTQY

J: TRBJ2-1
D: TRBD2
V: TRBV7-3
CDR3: ASSSPGLAGGSSYNEQF

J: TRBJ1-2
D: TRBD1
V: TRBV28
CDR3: ASSLLGQGTSGSGYT

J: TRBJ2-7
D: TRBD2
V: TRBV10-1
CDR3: ASSDVSSGTYEQY

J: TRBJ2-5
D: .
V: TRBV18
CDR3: ASSLKEFVGPLETQY

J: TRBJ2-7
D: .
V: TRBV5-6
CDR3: ASSLGLSEGEQY

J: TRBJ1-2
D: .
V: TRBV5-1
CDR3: ASSLGPPNYGYT

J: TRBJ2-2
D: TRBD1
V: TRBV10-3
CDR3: AISETGVDTGELF

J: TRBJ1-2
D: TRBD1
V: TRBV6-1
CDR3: ATARQGSYGYT

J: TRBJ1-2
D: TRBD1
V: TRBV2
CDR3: ATGQGYGYT

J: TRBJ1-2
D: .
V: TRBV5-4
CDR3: ASRLRGPTYGYT

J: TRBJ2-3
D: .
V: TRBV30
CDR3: AWSVLSGQGTDTQY

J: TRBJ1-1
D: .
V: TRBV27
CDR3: ASSLLGQNTEAF

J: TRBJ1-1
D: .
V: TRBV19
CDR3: ASSQDAGGTEAF

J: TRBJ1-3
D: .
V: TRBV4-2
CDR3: ASSQSPGLRPGNTIY

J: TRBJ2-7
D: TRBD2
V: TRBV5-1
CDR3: ASSLSPSGYEQY

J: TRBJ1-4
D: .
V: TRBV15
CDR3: ATSSDRGLNEKLF

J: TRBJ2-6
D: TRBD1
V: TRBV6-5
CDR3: ASSRQGTGANVLT

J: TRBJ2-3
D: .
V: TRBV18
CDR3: ASSAWRGTDTQY

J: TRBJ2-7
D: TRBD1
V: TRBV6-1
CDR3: ASSGGDRGSYEQY

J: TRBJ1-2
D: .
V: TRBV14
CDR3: ASSQERGRPYGYT